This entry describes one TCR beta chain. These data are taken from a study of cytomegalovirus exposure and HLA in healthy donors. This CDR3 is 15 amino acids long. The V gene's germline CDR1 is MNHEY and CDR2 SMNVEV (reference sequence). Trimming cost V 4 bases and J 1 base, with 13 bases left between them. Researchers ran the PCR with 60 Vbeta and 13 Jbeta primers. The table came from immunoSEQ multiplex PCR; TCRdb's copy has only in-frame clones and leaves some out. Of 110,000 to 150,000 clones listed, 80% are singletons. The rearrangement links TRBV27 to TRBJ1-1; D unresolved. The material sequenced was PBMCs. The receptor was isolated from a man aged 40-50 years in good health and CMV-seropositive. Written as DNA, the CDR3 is TGTGCCAGCAGTTCCCCGTCTATGCCGAACACTGAAGCTTTCTTT. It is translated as CASSSPSMPNTEAFF.